This T cell receptor (beta chain) came from a study of identical twins. Concerning this clonotype itself: Its target is not known.

Each cDNA held unique molecular identifiers, and template switching gave it a universal primer site. TCRdb used MiXCR to reprocess the 5' RACE reads, holding one entry per CDR3 protein. The sample carries hundreds of thousands of distinct CDR3 sequences, 20% to 25% recorded once. Trimming took 2 bases from V and 2 from J, leaving 8 bases between them. The CDR3 runs to 14 residues. Germline V CDR1 and CDR2: MNHEY, SVGEGT. Study-wide points: The authors drew conclusions from cross-sectional statistical analysis rather than following the same donors. Invariant cells of the MAIT and iNKT types might have partly distorted the zero-insertion analyses. While abundant cord blood beta clonotypes carried fewer insertions, memory repertoires showed no such pattern.

This sample also appeared in a second study, on yellow fever vaccine responses in identical twins.

The clonotype was recovered from a woman between 18 and 30 years old in good health. The chain carries TRBV6-2 or TRBV6-3 and TRBJ2-3, with a weak D call TRBD2 (5 bases). The sequencing sample was made of CD4+ T cells sorted from blood. In DNA form, the CDR3 reads TGTGCCAGCAGTTACGGGAGAACCACAGATACGCAGTATTTT. Translating it yields CASSYGRTTDTQYF.